Many counts were recorded for the clone carrying this T cell receptor (beta chain). The antigen remains undetermined. Looked up from germline, CDR1 is DFQATT and CDR2 is SNEGSKA (reference sequence). The J segment lost 1 base and the V segment lost 5 bases, leaving 10 bases of the junction unmatched. The CDR3 sequence is 16 residues long. This sample is drawn from a study of T cells after yellow fever vaccination. Study-wide results and caveats: Peaking on day 5 versus 15, the secondary response was faster but weaker.

TCRdb called the 5' RACE reads again in MiXCR, with one record for every CDR3 protein. The profile shows over 110,000 distinct CDR3 sequences, 7.7% of them singletons. The TCR sequence derives from a man aged 25 to 40 who received the YFV17D yellow fever vaccine. The rearrangement uses TRBV20-1 and TRBJ2-7; 11 nucleotides line up with TRBD2. This material consisted of CD4+ T cells sorted from PBMCs, taken 5 days after the yellow fever booster vaccination. The DNA for the CDR3 is TGCAGTGCTGACCTTAAGACTAGCGGGGTATCCTACGAGCAGTACTTC. This translates into CSADLKTSGVSYEQYF.